This is a list of T cell receptor beta chains from one sample in a study of human thymus T cells. Profiled with immunoSEQ multiplex PCR; TCRdb holds only in-frame clones, not every one. Of some 46,000 clones listed, around 94% were seen once; the top ten hold about 0.12%. The sequenced material came from blood. The source of these receptors is a boy in the first two years of life with a congenital heart defect but otherwise immunologically healthy. CDR3s include the opening cysteine and the closing phenylalanine or tryptophan. The order of the fields is D gene, J gene, V gene, clone size, CDR3 DNA, CDR3 protein. A D gene is named only where the DNA matches it firmly. Some rows mark clone size as missing; the rest say once, few, many or name a class of expanded clone.

-	TRBJ2-2	TRBV14	-	TGTGCCAGCAGCCAACATGCCCCATCCGGGGAGCTGTTTTTT	CASSQHAPSGELFF
TRBD1	TRBJ1-2	TRBV5-1	-	TGCGCCAGCAGCTCGGTGACAGGGGGCTATGGCTACACCTTC	CASSSVTGGYGYTF
TRBD1	TRBJ1-1	TRBV7-2	-	TGTGCCAGCAGCATACAGGGGGCCCTCACTGAAGCTTTCTTT	CASSIQGALTEAFF
TRBD1	TRBJ1-2	TRBV7-2	-	TGTGCCAGCAGCTTAACAGGGGGCTATGGCTACACCTTC	CASSLTGGYGYTF
-	TRBJ2-1	TRBV6-6	-	TGTGCCAGCAGTTACCCGGGACTCTCCTACAATGAGCAGTTCTTC	CASSYPGLSYNEQFF
TRBD2	TRBJ2-5	TRBV4-1	-	TGCGCCAGCAGCCAAGAGGGAAGGCGGGGGGCCGGGGAGACCCAGTACTTC	CASSQEGRRGAGETQYF
-	TRBJ1-1	TRBV28	-	TGTGCCAGCAGTTTTAGGCAGGCCGAAGCTTTCTTT	CASSFRQAEAFF
TRBD1	TRBJ1-3	TRBV6-5	few	TGTGCCAGCAGTCCCCGGACAGGCTCCTTACATTTT	CASSPRTGSLHF
TRBD2	TRBJ2-7	TRBV7-9	-	TGTGCCAGCAGCCCTAGCGGGGAGGGGGAGCAGTACTTC	CASSPSGEGEQYF
TRBD2	TRBJ2-5	TRBV5-4	-	TGTGCCAGCAGCTTTTTTAGCGGGGGGGCAGAGACCCAGTACTTC	CASSFFSGGAETQYF
TRBD1	TRBJ1-2	TRBV5-1	once	TGCGCCAGCAGCTTGGGGACAGGGGGCGCGCGTGGCTACACCTTC	CASSLGTGGARGYTF
-	TRBJ2-1	TRBV11-3	-	TGTGCCAGCAGCTTCCTGAGTAGCTCCTACAATGAGCAGTTCTTC	CASSFLSSSYNEQFF
-	TRBJ1-2	TRBV15	-	TGTGCCACCAGCAGAGGTACAGGCATTAACTATGGCTACACCTTC	CATSRGTGINYGYTF
-	TRBJ2-6	TRBV4-2	-	TGTGCCAGCAGCCAAGTGGGCAGCTCTGGGGCCAACGTCCTGACTTTC	CASSQVGSSGANVLTF
TRBD2	TRBJ2-1	TRBV30	-	TGTGCCTGGAGTGTACTAGCGGGCTCCTACAATGAGCAGTTCTTC	CAWSVLAGSYNEQFF
TRBD2	TRBJ2-3	TRBV7-2	-	TGTGCCAGCAGCTTGGGGGGCTGGCGGGGGGTCGGAGATACGCAGTATTTT	CASSLGGWRGVGDTQYF
-	TRBJ2-7	TRBV5-1	-	TGCGCCAGCAGCTTGGAACATGACGAGCAGTACTTC	CASSLEHDEQYF
-	TRBJ1-2	TRBV5-1	once	TGCGCCAGCAGCTGGGACGGCTATGGCTACACCTTC	CASSWDGYGYTF
TRBD2	TRBJ2-4	TRBV10-3	-	TGTGCCATCAGCGGGGGGAACATTCAGTACTTC	CAISGGNIQYF